The clone carrying this T cell receptor (beta chain) was observed once. Its antigen is currently unknown. This sample was included in a study of T cells in Graves' hyperthyroidism and ophthalmopathy. General study results and limits: With a median lead of 6.5 months before onset, the model predicted ophthalmopathy.

The CDR3 runs to 16 residues. The ends were cut back, 3 bases at V and 2 bases at J, with 14 bases in the middle. RNA transcripts yielded amplified TCR beta CDR3 regions. HTBI primers were used for first-round RT-PCR of the TCR CDR3. TCRdb re-called the multiplex PCR reads through MiXCR, storing one row per CDR3 protein. This sample has about 410,000 distinct CDR3 sequences; approximately 14% occur once, and the top ten carry approximately 13%. Disease lasting under 3 months, a NOSPECS grade of at least 4, and a Clinical Activity Score of at least 3 were features of the ophthalmopathy patients. Diagnoses rested on clinical symptoms, serum thyroxine and TRAb, thyroid ultrasound and orbital computed tomography. The PBMCs studied were ones that came from 10 ml fresh peripheral blood.

V is TRBV12-3 or TRBV12-4 and J is TRBJ1-3; D may be TRBD1 (5 bases). The material sequenced was blood. The source of this sequence is a man aged 18 to 35 with Graves' ophthalmopathy. The CDR3 region is CASSFSRERAGNTIYF. DNA of the CDR3: TGTGCCAGCAGTTTTTCCAGGGAGAGGGCTGGAAACACCATATATTTT.